Below are 27 T cell receptor beta chains sequenced from a single sample in a study of blood T cell repertoires in COVID-19. Method: immunoSEQ multiplex PCR; TCRdb's copy keeps in-frame clones and lacks some. The sample has about 320,000 clones, around 90% seen once. Sequencing was performed on PBMCs or T cells enriched from blood (not recorded which). The receptors stem from a man aged 55-75 years who had recovered from COVID-19.

The chain has TRBV24-1 and TRBJ2-3; D possibly corresponds to TRBD1 (5 bases). Germline CDR1 reads KGHDR; CDR2 reads SFDVKD. The CDR3 contains 13 residues. The ends were cut back, 3 bases at V and 4 bases at J, with 7 bases in the middle. CDR3 in amino acids: CATSDPGSDTQYF. CDR3 nucleotides: TGTGCCACCAGTGATCCAGGGTCAGATACGCAGTATTTT.

The V and J genes are TRBV12-5 and TRBJ1-2; D is unresolved. Germline CDR1 is LGHNT and CDR2 is FRNRAP. Deletions cut 3 bases from V and 0 bases from J, with 5 bases between. The CDR3 contains 13 residues. The CDR3 spells CASGFSANYGYTF. The CDR3 DNA is TGTGCTAGTGGTTTTAGTGCTAACTATGGCTACACCTTC.

The genes are TRBV27 and TRBJ2-5, with D tentatively TRBD2 (5 bases). Trimming removed 4 bases at V and 5 bases at J, with 14 bases between. The CDR3 length is 14 residues. In germline, CDR1 is MNHEY, CDR2 SMNVEV (reference sequence). CDR3 loop: CASSSLRVGETQYF. CDR3 bases: TGTGCCAGCAGTTCCCTGCGGGTAGGGGAGACCCAGTACTTC.

The rearrangement links TRBV5-4 to TRBJ2-7; D is perhaps TRBD1 (6 bases). Germline V gene data show CDR1 as SGHNT and CDR2 as YYREEE (reference sequence). V was trimmed by 4 bases and J by 3 bases, leaving 11 bases between them. The CDR3 spans 13 residues. The CDR3 bases are TGTGCCAGCAGCAGGGGGACATTCTACGAGCAGTACTTC. Residues: CASSRGTFYEQYF.

This clone was found once. This chain joins TRBV27 and TRBJ2-2; the match to TRBD1 covers 8 bases. Germline assignment: CDR1 MNHEY and CDR2 SMNVEV (reference sequence). J gave up 5 bases and V 2 bases, and 7 bases lay outside the gene matches. This CDR3 spans 16 amino acids. The CDR3 DNA reads TGTGCCAGCAGTTTAGGGCAGGGGGCGCGAACCGGGGAGCTGTTTTTT. Protein sequence: CASSLGQGARTGELFF.

This clone was counted between two and nine times. This sequence joins TRBV19 and TRBJ2-2; 11 bases are shared with TRBD1. Germline V CDR1 and CDR2: LNHDA, SQIVND (reference sequence). This CDR3 spans 16 amino acids. J lost 5 bases, V lost 8 bases, and 10 bases had no gene match. CDR3 sequence reads: CASLRTGTGGTGELFF. DNA for the CDR3: TGTGCCAGTCTAAGAACCGGGACAGGGGGGACCGGGGAGCTGTTTTTT.

V is TRBV7-9 and J is TRBJ1-4, with 9 bases matching TRBD1. V gave up 2 bases and J gave up 8 bases; unmatched junction bases: 3. This CDR3 has 14 residues. The germline V gene has CDR1 SEHNR and CDR2 FQNEAQ (reference sequence). This CDR3 is CASSLTGGEEKLFF. As DNA, the CDR3 is TGTGCCAGCAGCTTAACAGGGGGCGAGGAAAAACTGTTTTTT. The whole variable domain, remainder taken from reference TRBV7-9 and TRBJ1-4, is DTGVSQNPRHKITKRGQNVTFRCDPISEHNRLYWYRQTLGQGPEFLTYFQNEAQLEKSRLLSDRFSAERPKGSFSTLEIQRTEQGDSAMYLCASSLTGGEEKLFFGSGTQLSVL.

The chain carries TRBV2 and TRBJ2-2; TRBD1 agrees at 7 bases. The CDR3 contains 13 residues. Losses at the gene ends were 6 bases for V and 6 bases for J; bases not matched to a gene: 4. Germline CDR1 is SNHLY and CDR2 is FYNNEI. The CDR3 protein is CASRPTGPGELFF. CDR3 coding DNA: TGTGCCAGCAGGCCGACAGGGCCCGGGGAGCTGTTTTTT.

The chain joins TRBV19 to TRBJ2-7; D call uncertain. Trimming left V 5 bases short and J 2 bases short, with 7 bases between. The CDR3 is 12 amino acids. Germline-derived CDR1 and CDR2 are LNHDA and SQIVND (reference sequence). This CDR3 reads CASSPSPYEQYF. Here the CDR3 DNA reads TGTGCCAGTAGTCCATCCCCCTACGAGCAGTACTTC.

The rearrangement uses TRBV5-5 and TRBJ2-7; the match to TRBD1 covers 9 bases. CDR1 is SGHKS and CDR2 is YYEKEE in the germline V gene (reference sequence). This CDR3 is 14 amino acids long. The V gene end was trimmed by 0 bases and the J gene end by 7 bases; junction bases not matched to a gene: 5. DNA for the CDR3: TGTGCCAGCAGCTTGGGGGGACAGGGAGGAGAGCAGTACTTC. As protein: CASSLGGQGGEQYF.

The chain uses TRBV6-5 and TRBJ2-5, with D uncertain. CDR1 and CDR2 (germline): MNHEY, SVGAGI. CDR3 length: 14 amino acids. Trimming cost V 6 bases and J 1 base, with 12 bases left between them. This chain's CDR3 is CASRRGGPQETQYF. The CDR3 DNA follows: TGTGCCAGCAGGCGCGGCGGCCCCCAAGAGACCCAGTACTTC.

The rearrangement joins TRBV6-5 to TRBJ2-1, with 8 nucleotides matching TRBD2. CDR1 and CDR2 (germline): MNHEY, SVGAGI. Trimming removed 7 bases from V and 9 bases from J; junction bases left unmatched: 11. CDR3 length: 14 residues. The CDR3 DNA follows: TGTGCCAGCATGCCCGGGGGGGGAATAGGTGAGCAGTTCTTC. Translating gives CASMPGGGIGEQFF.

A word on this clone: The same CDR3 is also encoded by other DNA sequences in this sample. The V call is TRBV24-1, the J call TRBJ2-1; weak D call: TRBD1 (6 bases). The CDR3 runs to 13 residues. CDR1 is KGHDR, CDR2 SFDVKD, per germline. V was cut by 4 bases and J by 7 bases, with 10 bases left in between. CDR3 residues: CATSDPGQNEQFF. In DNA form, the CDR3 reads TGTGCCACCAGTGACCCCGGACAGAATGAGCAGTTCTTC.

V and J are TRBV18 and TRBJ1-6, with no clear D. The V and J ends lost 2 bases and 4 bases respectively, with 12 bases between them. This CDR3 spans 16 amino acids. Germline V gives CDR1 KGHSH, CDR2 LQKENI. CDR3: CASSPMTGGYNSPLHF. CDR3 nucleotides: TGTGCCAGCTCACCAATGACGGGAGGGTATAATTCACCCCTCCACTTT.

The chain joins TRBV21-1 to TRBJ2-2; TRBD2 is taken as the D call from the table, unchecked against the DNA. TRBV21-1 is assigned pseudogene status. CDR3 length: 15 amino acids. The CDR3 coding sequence is TGTGCCAGCAGCAAATCGGTGAGGGTTACCGGGGAGCTGTTTTTT. Encoded protein: CASSKSVRVTGELFF.

The V gene is TRBV30, the J gene TRBJ1-3; D gene unclear. Germline-derived CDR1 and CDR2 are GTSNPN and SVGIG (reference sequence). Trimming shortened V by 3 bases and J by 4 bases, and 13 bases separated the two germline ends. The CDR3 has 14 residues. The CDR3 spells CAWSAGRAGNTIYF. The CDR3 DNA reads as TGTGCCTGGAGCGCGGGGAGGGCCGGAAACACCATATATTTT. Combining the CDR3 with reference TRBV30 and TRBJ1-3 gives the whole variable domain SQTIHQWPATLVQPVGSPLSLECTVEGTSNPNLYWYRQAAGRGLQLLFYSVGIGQISSEVPQNLSASRPQDRQFILSSKKLLLSDSGFYLCAWSAGRAGNTIYFGEGSWLTVV.

As for this clone: Other nucleotide sequences in the sample specify the same CDR3. The V and J genes are TRBV5-1 and TRBJ1-1; D might be TRBD1 (5 bases). The ends were cut back, 2 bases at V and 1 base at J, with 9 bases in the middle. The CDR3 is 14 amino acids. Germline V CDR1 and CDR2: SGHRS, YFSETQ. The CDR3 DNA follows: TGCGCCAGCAGCTTTTCCGGGGGGAACACTGAAGCTTTCTTT. Its translation: CASSFSGGNTEAFF.

J is TRBJ1-4 and V is TRBV5-4; TRBD1 is a possible D gene (5 bases). CDR1 and CDR2 (germline): SGHNT, YYREEE (reference sequence). CDR3 length: 17 amino acids. Trimming stripped 0 bases from V and 2 bases from J, with 14 bases between. CDR3 DNA sequence: TGTGCCAGCAGCTTGGGGGGCGCACTGCGGACTAATGAAAAACTGTTTTTT. This codes for CASSLGGALRTNEKLFF.

The CDR3 DNA sequence: TGTGCCAGCAGCCCCTCGACTAGCGGGAGTTTTGAGACCCAGTACTTC. It translates to CASSPSTSGSFETQYF. The V gene is TRBV9, the J gene TRBJ2-5; 12 nucleotides align to TRBD2. V lost 4 bases, J lost 5 bases, and 9 bases stayed unmatched. Germline CDR1 and CDR2: SGDLS and YYNGEE. This CDR3 is built from 16 residues.

The chain recombines TRBV4-2 with TRBJ2-3; no definite D call. The germline gives CDR1 LGHNA, CDR2 YNFKEQ. The CDR3 consists of 17 residues. Trimming took off 0 bases at V and 0 bases at J, with 13 bases between the two ends. CDR3 sequence reads: CASSQDLGPASTDTQYF. CDR3 in DNA: TGTGCCAGCAGCCAAGATCTTGGCCCCGCTAGCACAGATACGCAGTATTTT.

The chain carries TRBV6-5 and TRBJ2-7; 8 bases are a match to TRBD1. Germline trimming cut 0 bases from V and 3 bases from J; bases unmatched to any gene: 4. Germline values: CDR1 MNHEY, CDR2 SVGAGI. CDR3 length equals 15 residues. The chain's CDR3 is CASSYSDRDIYEQYF. Here the CDR3 DNA reads TGTGCCAGCAGTTACTCGGACAGGGACATCTACGAGCAGTACTTC.

The chain has TRBV5-5 and TRBJ1-1; D is unresolved. Germline CDR1 and CDR2: SGHKS and YYEKEE (reference sequence). The CDR3 is 19 residues long. Trimming shortened V by 0 bases and J by 1 base, and 22 bases separated the two germline ends. CDR3 residues: CASSLVELNRHFSNTEAFF. For the CDR3, the DNA is TGTGCCAGCAGCTTGGTTGAACTGAACAGACATTTTTCGAACACTGAAGCTTTCTTT.

The V gene is TRBV19, the J gene TRBJ1-1, with D possibly matching TRBD1 (5 bases). Trimming removed 5 bases at V and 2 bases at J, with 12 bases between. The CDR3 has 14 residues. The germline V gene has CDR1 LNHDA and CDR2 SQIVND (reference sequence). The CDR3 reads CASSPWRGNTEAFF. The CDR3 nucleotides read TGTGCCAGTAGTCCATGGCGGGGCAACACTGAAGCTTTCTTT.

The V call is TRBV28, the J call TRBJ2-2; D is possibly TRBD1 (6 bases). The length of the CDR3 is 12 residues. Germline-derived CDR1 and CDR2 are MDHEN and SYDVKM. With 10 bases removed from V and 6 bases from J, the gap between germline ends came to 12 bases. CDR3 sequence reads: CAIQPGAGELFF. The CDR3 coding sequence is TGTGCCATCCAACCAGGGGCCGGGGAGCTGTTTTTT.

V usage is TRBV12-3 or TRBV12-4 and J usage is TRBJ1-5; 10 positions match TRBD1. The CDR3 spans 13 residues. After removal of 6 bases from V and 7 bases from J, the junction contained 3 bases not matched to a gene. The CDR3 nucleotides are TGTGCCAGCAGCGGGACAGGGGTCCAGCCCCAGCATTTT. This encodes CASSGTGVQPQHF.

The V call is TRBV19, the J call TRBJ1-5; TRBD1 matches at 8 bases. The germline CDR1 and CDR2 sequences are LNHDA and SQIVND (reference sequence). This CDR3 is 15 amino acids long. V was pared by 3 bases and J by 5 bases, with 6 bases of the junction left unmatched. Here the CDR3 reads CASSIKDRAHQPQHF. CDR3 in DNA: TGTGCCAGTAGTATTAAGGACAGGGCGCATCAGCCCCAGCATTTT.

This chain joins TRBV5-3 and TRBJ1-6; the match to TRBD1 covers 8 bases. TRBV5-3 is assigned to the ORF class and has an uncertain function. The trim removed 4 bases at V and 5 bases at J, leaving 5 bases unmatched. The CDR3 is 15 residues long. The CDR3 coding sequence is TGTGCCAGAAGCAGTACGGACAGGGATAATTCACCCCTCCACTTT. Amino acid sequence: CARSSTDRDNSPLHF.